This T cell receptor beta chain emerged from a study of blood T cell repertoires in COVID-19. At the level of the study: Sources were T cells, B-cell-depleted T cells, or PBMCs; the material itself was cDNA or gDNA.

The CDR3 loop spans 17 amino acids. Trimming removed 4 bases from V and 1 base from J; junction bases left unmatched: 8. CDR1 is SNHLY, CDR2 FYNNEI, per germline. Those enrolled, adults aged about 18 to 89 years, came from under 25 US areas. Participant-reported clinical history was the basis for cohort assignment. Some clones are missing from TCRdb's copy, which holds only in-frame ones; the method was immunoSEQ multiplex PCR. Of 340,000 or so clones in the sample, 80% to 90% were seen once. Sequencing was carried out using PBMCs or T cells enriched from blood (not recorded which). This sequence originates from a woman aged 40-49 years with acute COVID-19. The V call is TRBV2, the J call TRBJ1-4, with 8 bases identical to TRBD1. CDR3 amino acids: CASSAGQARKTNEKLFF. In DNA form, the CDR3 reads TGTGCCAGCAGTGCGGGACAGGCGAGAAAAACTAATGAAAAACTGTTTTTT.